These 5 T cell receptor beta chains were sequenced from one sample in a study of metastatic and nonmetastatic thyroid tumors. TCRdb re-analyzed the PCR reads through MiXCR. The sample lists about 93,000 clones, roughly an eighth occurring once. Thyroid surgery was preceded by no treatment in any patient. The source material was blood. All receptors come from a female donor with papillary thyroid cancer or a benign thyroid nodule (not recorded which). Some clones in this sample may be carry-over from other donors' samples.

The table lists this clone with many counts. The chain couples TRBV5-6 to TRBJ1-2; 10 bases map to TRBD1. Trimming at V came to 0 bases and at J to 8 bases, leaving 4 bases not matched to a gene. This CDR3 spans 14 amino acids. Per germline, CDR1 SGHDT and CDR2 YYEEEE. In DNA form, the CDR3 reads TGTGCCAGCAGCTTGGGACAGGGGGCACAAGGCTACACCTTC. Protein: CASSLGQGAQGYTF.

This clone was picked up many times. The chain uses TRBV9 and TRBJ2-1; a possible D gene is TRBD1 (6 bases). Germline V gene lookup returns CDR1 SGDLS and CDR2 YYNGEE. This CDR3 region has 14 residues. V shed 5 bases and J shed 3 bases, with 12 bases lying between them. CDR3 sequence (DNA): TGTGCCAGCAGTCTACAGGGAAACTACAATGAGCAGTTCTTC. It yields the protein CASSLQGNYNEQFF.

This clone was detected ten times or more. The genes are TRBV5-5 and TRBJ2-5, with a weak D call TRBD2 (7 bases). This CDR3 is built from 15 residues. Trimming shortened V by 1 base and J by 2 bases, and 12 bases separated the two germline ends. CDR1 and CDR2 from the germline V gene are SGHKS and YYEKEE (reference sequence). Written as DNA, the CDR3 is TGTGCCAGCAGCTTGAGGGGGGGGGATCAAGAGACCCAGTACTTC. It codes for CASSLRGGDQETQYF.

The rearrangement joins TRBV6-1 to TRBJ1-2, with D perhaps matching TRBD1 (5 bases). CDR1 and CDR2 (germline): MNHNS, SASEGT. Trimming removed 10 bases from V and 3 bases from J, with 18 bases in between. There are 14 residues in the CDR3. The CDR3 region is CAIRPTGTDYGYTF. The CDR3 region has the DNA TGTGCCATCAGGCCAACCGGGACGGACTATGGCTACACCTTC.

This clone was counted a few times. This rearrangement joins TRBV25-1 to TRBJ2-5; tentative D call: TRBD1 (5 bases). The CDR3 is 11 amino acids. Germline values: CDR1 MGHDK, CDR2 SYGVNS. Trimming stripped 11 bases from V and 5 bases from J, with 12 bases between. The CDR3 coding sequence is TGTGCCTCCCAGGGTGTGGAGACCCAGTACTTC. Its translation is CASQGVETQYF.